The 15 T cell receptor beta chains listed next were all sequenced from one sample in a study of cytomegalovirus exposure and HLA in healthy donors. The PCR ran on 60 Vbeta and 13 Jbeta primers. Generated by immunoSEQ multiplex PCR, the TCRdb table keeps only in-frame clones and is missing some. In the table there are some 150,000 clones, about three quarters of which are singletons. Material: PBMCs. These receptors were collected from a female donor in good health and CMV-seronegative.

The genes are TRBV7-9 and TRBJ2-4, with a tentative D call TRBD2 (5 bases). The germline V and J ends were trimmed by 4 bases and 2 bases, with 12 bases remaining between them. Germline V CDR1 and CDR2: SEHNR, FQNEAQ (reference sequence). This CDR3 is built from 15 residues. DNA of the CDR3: TGTGCCAGCAGCTCATACGGGGTTACCAAAAACATTCAGTACTTC. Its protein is CASSSYGVTKNIQYF.

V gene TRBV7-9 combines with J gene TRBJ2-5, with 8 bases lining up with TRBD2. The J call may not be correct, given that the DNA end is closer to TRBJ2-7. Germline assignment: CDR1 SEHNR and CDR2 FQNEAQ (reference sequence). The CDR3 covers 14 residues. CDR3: CASSLEAGASEQYF. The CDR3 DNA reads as TGTGCCAGCAGCTTAGAAGCGGGAGCCAGCGAGCAGTACTTC.

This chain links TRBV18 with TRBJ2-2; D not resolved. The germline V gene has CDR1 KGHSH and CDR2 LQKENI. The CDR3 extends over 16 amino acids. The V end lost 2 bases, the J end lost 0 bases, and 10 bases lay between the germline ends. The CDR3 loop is CASSPSPIPNTGELFF. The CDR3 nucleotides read TGTGCCAGCTCACCAAGCCCCATCCCGAACACCGGGGAGCTGTTTTTT.

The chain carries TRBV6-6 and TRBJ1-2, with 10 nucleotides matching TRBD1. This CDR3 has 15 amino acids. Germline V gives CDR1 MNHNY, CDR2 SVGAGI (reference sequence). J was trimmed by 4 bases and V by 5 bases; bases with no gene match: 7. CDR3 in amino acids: CASSHGTGVAYGYTF. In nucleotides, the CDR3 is TGTGCCAGCAGTCACGGGACAGGGGTGGCCTATGGCTACACCTTC.

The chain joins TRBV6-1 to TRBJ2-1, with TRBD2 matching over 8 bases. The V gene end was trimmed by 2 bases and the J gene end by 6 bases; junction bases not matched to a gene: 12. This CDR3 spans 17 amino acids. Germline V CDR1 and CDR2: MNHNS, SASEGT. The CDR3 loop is CASSELGGELAGNEQFF. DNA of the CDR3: TGTGCCAGCAGTGAACTCGGGGGGGAGTTGGCGGGCAATGAGCAGTTCTTC.

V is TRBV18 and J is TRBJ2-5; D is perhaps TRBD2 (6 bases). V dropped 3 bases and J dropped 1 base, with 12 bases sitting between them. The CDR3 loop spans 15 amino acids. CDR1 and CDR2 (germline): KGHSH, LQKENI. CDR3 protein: CASSPGTSRQETQYF. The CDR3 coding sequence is TGTGCCAGCTCACCCGGGACTTCACGCCAAGAGACCCAGTACTTC.

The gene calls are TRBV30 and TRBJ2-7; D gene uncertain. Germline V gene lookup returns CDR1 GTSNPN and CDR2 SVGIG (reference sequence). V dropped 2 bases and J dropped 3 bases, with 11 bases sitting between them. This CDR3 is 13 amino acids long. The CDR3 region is CAWSPPGDYEQYF. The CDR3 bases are TGTGCCTGGAGTCCACCGGGTGACTACGAGCAGTACTTC.

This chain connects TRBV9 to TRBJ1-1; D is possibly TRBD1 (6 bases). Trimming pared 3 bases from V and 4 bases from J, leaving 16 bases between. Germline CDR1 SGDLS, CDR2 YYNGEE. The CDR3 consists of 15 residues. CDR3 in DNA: TGTGCCAGCAGCGCAACAGGGAGAGTTAGCACTGAAGCTTTCTTT. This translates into CASSATGRVSTEAFF.

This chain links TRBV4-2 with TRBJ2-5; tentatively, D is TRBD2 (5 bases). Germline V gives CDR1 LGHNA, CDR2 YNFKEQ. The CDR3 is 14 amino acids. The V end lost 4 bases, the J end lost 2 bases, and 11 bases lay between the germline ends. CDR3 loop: CASSLALGQETQYF. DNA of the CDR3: TGTGCCAGCAGCCTAGCGTTAGGGCAAGAGACCCAGTACTTC.

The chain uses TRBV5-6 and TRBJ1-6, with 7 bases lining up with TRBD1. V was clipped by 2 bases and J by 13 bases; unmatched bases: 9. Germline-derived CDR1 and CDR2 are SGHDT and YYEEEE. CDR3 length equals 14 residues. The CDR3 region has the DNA TGTGCCAGCAGCTTACCGGGACAGCCGGGCCCCCTCCACTTT. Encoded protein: CASSLPGQPGPLHF.

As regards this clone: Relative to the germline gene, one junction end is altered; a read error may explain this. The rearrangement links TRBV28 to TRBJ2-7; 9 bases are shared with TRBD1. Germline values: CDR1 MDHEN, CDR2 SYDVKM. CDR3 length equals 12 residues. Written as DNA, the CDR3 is TGTGCCAGCAGCGGGACAGGGATTAGACGAGGCTTC. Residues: CASSGTGIRRGF.

CDR3 coding DNA: TGTGCCAGCTCACCAGGCGAAGCGGATACGCAGTATTTT. The encoded protein is CASSPGEADTQYF. The genes are TRBV18 and TRBJ2-3; D is uncertain. The V gene lost 2 bases and the J gene lost 6 bases, with 9 bases spanning the gap. Germline CDR1 and CDR2: KGHSH and LQKENI. The CDR3 covers 13 residues.

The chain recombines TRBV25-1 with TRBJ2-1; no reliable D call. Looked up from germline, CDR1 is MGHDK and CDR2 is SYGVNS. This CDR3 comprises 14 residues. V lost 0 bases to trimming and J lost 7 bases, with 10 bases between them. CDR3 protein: CASSEYRVENEQFF. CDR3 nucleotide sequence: TGTGCCAGCAGTGAATACCGGGTGGAAAATGAGCAGTTCTTC.

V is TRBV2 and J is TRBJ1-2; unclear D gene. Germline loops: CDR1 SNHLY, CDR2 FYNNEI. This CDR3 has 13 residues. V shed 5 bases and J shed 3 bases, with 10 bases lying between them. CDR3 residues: CASSSESDYGYTF. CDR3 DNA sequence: TGTGCCAGCAGTTCTGAGAGCGACTATGGCTACACCTTC.

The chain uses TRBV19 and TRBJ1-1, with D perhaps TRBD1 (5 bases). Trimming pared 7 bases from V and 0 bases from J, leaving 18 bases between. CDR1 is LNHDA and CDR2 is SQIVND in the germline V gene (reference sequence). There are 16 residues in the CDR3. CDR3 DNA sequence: TGTGCCAGTACCCCTGTGGCAGGGCTCATGAACACTGAAGCTTTCTTT. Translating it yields CASTPVAGLMNTEAFF.